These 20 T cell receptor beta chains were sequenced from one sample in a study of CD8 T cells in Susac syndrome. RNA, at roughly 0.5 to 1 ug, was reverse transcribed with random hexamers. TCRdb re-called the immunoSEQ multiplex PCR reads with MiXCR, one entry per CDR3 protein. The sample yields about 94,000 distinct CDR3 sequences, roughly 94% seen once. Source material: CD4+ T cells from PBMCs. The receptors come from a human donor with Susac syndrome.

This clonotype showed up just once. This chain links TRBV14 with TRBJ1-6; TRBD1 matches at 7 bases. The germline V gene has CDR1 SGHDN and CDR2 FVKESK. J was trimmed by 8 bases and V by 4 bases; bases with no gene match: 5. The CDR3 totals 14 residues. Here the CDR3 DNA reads TGTGCCAGCAGCCCCGGCAGGGGGTATTCACCCCTCCACTTT. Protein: CASSPGRGYSPLHF.

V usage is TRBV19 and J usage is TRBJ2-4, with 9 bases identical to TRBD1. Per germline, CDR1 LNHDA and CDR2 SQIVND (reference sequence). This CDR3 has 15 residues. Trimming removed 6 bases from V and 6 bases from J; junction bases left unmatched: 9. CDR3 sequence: CASSHTGGSGNIQYF. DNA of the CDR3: TGTGCCAGTAGCCACACAGGGGGCTCAGGAAACATTCAGTACTTC.

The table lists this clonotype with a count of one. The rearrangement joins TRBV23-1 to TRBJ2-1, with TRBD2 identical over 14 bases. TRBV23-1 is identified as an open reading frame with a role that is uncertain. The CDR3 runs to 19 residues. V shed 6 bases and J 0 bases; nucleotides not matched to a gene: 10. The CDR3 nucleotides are TGCGCCAGCAGCCCAGGACTAGCGGGGGGCCACAACTCCTACAATGAGCAGTTCTTC. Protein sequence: CASSPGLAGGHNSYNEQFF.

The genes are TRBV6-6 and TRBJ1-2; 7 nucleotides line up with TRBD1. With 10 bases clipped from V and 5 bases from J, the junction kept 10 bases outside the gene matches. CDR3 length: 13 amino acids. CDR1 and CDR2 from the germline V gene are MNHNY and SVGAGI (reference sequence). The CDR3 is CAILTGPEYGYTF. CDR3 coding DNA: TGTGCCATCCTGACAGGGCCCGAGTATGGCTACACCTTC.

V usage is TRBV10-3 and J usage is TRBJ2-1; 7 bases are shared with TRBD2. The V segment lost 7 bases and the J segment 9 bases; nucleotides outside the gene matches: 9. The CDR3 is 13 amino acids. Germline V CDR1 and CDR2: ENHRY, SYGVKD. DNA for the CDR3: TGTGCCATCAAACTAGCGTCCCTCGGTGAGCAGTTCTTC. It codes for CAIKLASLGEQFF.

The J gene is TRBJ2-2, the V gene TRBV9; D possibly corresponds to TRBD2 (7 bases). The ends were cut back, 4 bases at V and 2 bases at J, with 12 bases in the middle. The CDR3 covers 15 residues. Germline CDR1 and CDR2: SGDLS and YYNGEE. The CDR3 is CASSFGGLNTGELFF. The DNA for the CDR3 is TGTGCCAGCAGCTTCGGGGGGCTTAACACCGGGGAGCTGTTTTTT.

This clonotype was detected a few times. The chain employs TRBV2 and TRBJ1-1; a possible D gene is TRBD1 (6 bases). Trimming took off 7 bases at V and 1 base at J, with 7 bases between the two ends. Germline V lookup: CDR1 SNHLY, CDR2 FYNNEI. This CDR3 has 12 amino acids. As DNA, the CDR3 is TGTGCCAGCACGACAGGGAACACTGAAGCTTTCTTT. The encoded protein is CASTTGNTEAFF.

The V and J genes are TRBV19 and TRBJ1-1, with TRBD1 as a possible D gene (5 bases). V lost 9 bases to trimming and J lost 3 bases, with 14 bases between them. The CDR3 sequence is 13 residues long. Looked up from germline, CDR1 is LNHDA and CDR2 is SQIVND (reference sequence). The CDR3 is CASSRQGDTEAFF. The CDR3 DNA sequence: TGTGCCAGCTCCCGGCAGGGCGACACTGAAGCTTTCTTT.

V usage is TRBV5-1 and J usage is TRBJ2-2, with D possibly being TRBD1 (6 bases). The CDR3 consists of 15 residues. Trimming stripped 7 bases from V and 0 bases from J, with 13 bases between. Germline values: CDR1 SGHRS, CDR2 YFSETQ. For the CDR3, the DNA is TGCGCCAGCCGGGTCACAGGGACGAACACCGGGGAGCTGTTTTTT. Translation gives CASRVTGTNTGELFF.

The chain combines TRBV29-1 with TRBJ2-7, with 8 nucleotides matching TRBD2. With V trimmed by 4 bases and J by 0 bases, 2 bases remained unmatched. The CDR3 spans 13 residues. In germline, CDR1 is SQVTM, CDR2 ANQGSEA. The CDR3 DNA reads TGCAGCGTTGCGGGGGGGAGCTCCTACGAGCAGTACTTC. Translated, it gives CSVAGGSSYEQYF.

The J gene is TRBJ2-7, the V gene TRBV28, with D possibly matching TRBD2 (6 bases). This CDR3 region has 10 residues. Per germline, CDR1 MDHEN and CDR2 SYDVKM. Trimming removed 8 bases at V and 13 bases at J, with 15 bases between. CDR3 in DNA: TGTGCCAGCGGCTGGACGGGGGTCTACTTC. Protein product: CASGWTGVYF.

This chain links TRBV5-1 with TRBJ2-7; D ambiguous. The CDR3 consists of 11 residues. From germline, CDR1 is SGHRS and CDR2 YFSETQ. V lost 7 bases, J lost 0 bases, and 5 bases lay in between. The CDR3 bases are TGCGCCAGCGCCAACTCCTACGAGCAGTACTTC. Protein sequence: CASANSYEQYF.

The CDR3 nucleotides are TGTGCCAGCAGCCCTATACCGGGACTAGCGGGGGGGGGCTACAATGAGCAGTTCTTC. It is translated as CASSPIPGLAGGGYNEQFF. The chain links TRBV7-6 to TRBJ2-1; 16 bases map to TRBD2. Germline V lookup: CDR1 SGHVS, CDR2 FNYEAQ. CDR3 length equals 19 residues. After removal of 5 bases from V and 3 bases from J, the junction contained 10 bases not matched to a gene. Together with reference TRBV7-6 and TRBJ2-1, the CDR3 gives the full variable domain: GAGVSQSPRYKVTKRGQDVALRCDPISGHVSLYWYRQALGQGPEFLTYFNYEAQQDKSGLPNDRFSAERPEGSISTLTIQRTEQRDSAMYRCASSPIPGLAGGGYNEQFFGPGTRLTVL.

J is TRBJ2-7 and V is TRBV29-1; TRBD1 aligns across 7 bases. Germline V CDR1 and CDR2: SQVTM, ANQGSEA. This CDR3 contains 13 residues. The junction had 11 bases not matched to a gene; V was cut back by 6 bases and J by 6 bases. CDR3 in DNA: TGCAGCGTGGGGGACAGTATGGGGCTCGAGCAGTACTTC. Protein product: CSVGDSMGLEQYF.

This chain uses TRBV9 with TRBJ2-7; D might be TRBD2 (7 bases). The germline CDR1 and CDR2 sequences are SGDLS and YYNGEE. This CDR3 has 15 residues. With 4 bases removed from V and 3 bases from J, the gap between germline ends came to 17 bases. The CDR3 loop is CASSPEGGKVYEQYF. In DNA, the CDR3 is TGTGCCAGCAGCCCCGAGGGGGGGAAGGTCTACGAGCAGTACTTC.

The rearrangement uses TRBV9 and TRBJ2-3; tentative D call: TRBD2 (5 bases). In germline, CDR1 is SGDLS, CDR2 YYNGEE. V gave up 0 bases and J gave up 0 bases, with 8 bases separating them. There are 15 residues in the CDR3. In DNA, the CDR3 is TGTGCCAGCAGCGTAGCACAGCGGAGCACAGATACGCAGTATTTT. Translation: CASSVAQRSTDTQYF. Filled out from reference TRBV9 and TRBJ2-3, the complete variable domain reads DSGVTQTPKHLITATGQRVTLRCSPRSGDLSVYWYQQSLDQGLQFLIQYYNGEERAKGNILERFSAQQFPDLHSELNLSSLELGDSALYFCASSVAQRSTDTQYFGPGTRLTVL.

The CDR3 is CSARRFNSPLHF. The CDR3 nucleotides are TGCAGTGCTCGCAGGTTTAATTCACCCCTCCACTTT. The J gene is TRBJ1-6, the V gene TRBV20-1; no clear D gene. The CDR3 covers 12 residues. V lost 5 bases and J 6 bases, leaving 8 bases between the germline ends. Germline CDR1 and CDR2: DFQATT and SNEGSKA (reference sequence).

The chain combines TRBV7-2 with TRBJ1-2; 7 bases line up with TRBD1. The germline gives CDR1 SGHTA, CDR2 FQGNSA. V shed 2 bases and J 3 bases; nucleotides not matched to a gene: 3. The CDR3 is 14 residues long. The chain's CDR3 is CASSLKTGYYGYTF. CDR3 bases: TGTGCCAGCAGCTTAAAGACAGGGTACTATGGCTACACCTTC.

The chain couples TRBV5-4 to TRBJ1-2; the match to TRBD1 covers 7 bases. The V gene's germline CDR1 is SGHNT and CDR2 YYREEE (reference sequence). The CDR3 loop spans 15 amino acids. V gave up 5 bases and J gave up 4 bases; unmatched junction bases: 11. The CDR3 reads CASRSRQGGGYGYTF. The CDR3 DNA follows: TGTGCCAGCAGATCTCGACAGGGTGGAGGCTATGGCTACACCTTC. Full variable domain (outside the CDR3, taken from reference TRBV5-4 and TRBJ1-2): ETGVTQSPTHLIKTRGQQVTLRCSSQSGHNTVSWYQQALGQGPQFIFQYYREEENGRGNFPPRFSGLQFPNYSSELNVNALELDDSALYLCASRSRQGGGYGYTFGSGTRLTVV.

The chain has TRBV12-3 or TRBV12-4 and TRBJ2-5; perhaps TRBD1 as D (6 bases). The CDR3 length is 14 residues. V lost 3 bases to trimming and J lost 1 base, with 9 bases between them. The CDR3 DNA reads TGTGCCAGCAGTTTGGGGGACACCCAAGAGACCCAGTACTTC. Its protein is CASSLGDTQETQYF.